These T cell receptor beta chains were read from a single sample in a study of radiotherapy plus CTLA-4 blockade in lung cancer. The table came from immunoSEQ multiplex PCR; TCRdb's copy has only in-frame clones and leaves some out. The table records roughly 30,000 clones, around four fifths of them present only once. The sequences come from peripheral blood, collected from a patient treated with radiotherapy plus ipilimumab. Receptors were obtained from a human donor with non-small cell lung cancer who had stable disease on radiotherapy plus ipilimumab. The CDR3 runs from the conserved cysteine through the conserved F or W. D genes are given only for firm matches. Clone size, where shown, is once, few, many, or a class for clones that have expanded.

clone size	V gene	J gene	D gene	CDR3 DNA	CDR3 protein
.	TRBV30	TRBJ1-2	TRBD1	TGTGCCTGGAACACAGGGGGCCTGATTAACTATGGCTACACCTTC	CAWNTGGLINYGYTF
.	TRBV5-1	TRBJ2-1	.	TGCGCCAGCAGCTCTACAGGGTTACGGGATGAGCAGTTCTTC	CASSSTGLRDEQFF
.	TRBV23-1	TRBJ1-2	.	TGCGCCAGCAGGGACGATGATGATTGTCATGGCTACACCTTC	CASRDDDDCHGYTF
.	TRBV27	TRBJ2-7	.	TGTGCCAGCAGTTTAAGGCAGACTTACGAGCAGTACTTC	CASSLRQTYEQYF
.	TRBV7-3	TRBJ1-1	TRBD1	TGTGCCAGCAGCTTAGGGACAGGGCCCAACACTGAAGCTTTCTTT	CASSLGTGPNTEAFF
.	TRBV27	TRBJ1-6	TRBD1	TGTGCCAGCAGTTATGGGGCAGGACAGGGGTATAATTCACCCCTCCACTTT	CASSYGAGQGYNSPLHF
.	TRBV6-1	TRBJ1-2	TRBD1	TGTGCCAGCAGCCCGGGACAGCTCTATGGCTACACCTTC	CASSPGQLYGYTF
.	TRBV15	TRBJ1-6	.	TGTGCCACCAGCAGGGGCGGCAGAGATAATTCACCCCTCCACTTT	CATSRGGRDNSPLHF
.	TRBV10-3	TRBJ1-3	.	TGTGCCATCAGTGAAGACAGAACCTCTGGAAACACCATATATTTT	CAISEDRTSGNTIYF
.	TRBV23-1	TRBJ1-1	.	TGCGCCAGCAGGGTCGGGGGGTTTAGCACTGAAGCTTTCTTT	CASRVGGFSTEAFF
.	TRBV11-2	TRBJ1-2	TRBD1	TGTGCCAGCAGCTCAAACCGGGACAGGGGGAGAGGCTACACCTTC	CASSSNRDRGRGYTF
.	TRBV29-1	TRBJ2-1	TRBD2	TGCAGCGTCGCGGGGGGCTCCGATGAGCAGTTCTTC	CSVAGGSDEQFF
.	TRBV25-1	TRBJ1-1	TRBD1	TGTGCCAGTTTAGGACAGGGGATAGGAGAAGCTTTCTTT	CASLGQGIGEAFF
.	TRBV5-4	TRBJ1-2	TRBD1	TGTGCCAGCAGCTTCGAAGGGGACAGGGGGCTTCATGGCTACACCTTC	CASSFEGDRGLHGYTF
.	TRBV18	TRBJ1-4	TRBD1	TGTGCCAGCTCGTCTGTGGACAGGGTTGGGGAAAAACTGTTTTTT	CASSSVDRVGEKLFF
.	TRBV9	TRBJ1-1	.	TGTGCCAGCGGCATGAAGAGCACTGAAGCTTTCTTT	CASGMKSTEAFF
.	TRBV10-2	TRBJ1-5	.	TGCGCCAGCAGTGAGGCTGCAAATCAGCCCCAGCATTTT	CASSEAANQPQHF
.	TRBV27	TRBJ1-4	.	TGTGCCAGCAGTTTATTAGGGGGAGAGGAAAAACTGTTTTTT	CASSLLGGEEKLFF
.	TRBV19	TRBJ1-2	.	TGTGCCAGTAGTATACGGGGGGACCCAATTGGCTACACCTTC	CASSIRGDPIGYTF
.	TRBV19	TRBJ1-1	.	TGTGCCAGTAGTATATCGGCAGCCATGAACACTGAAGCTTTCTTT	CASSISAAMNTEAFF
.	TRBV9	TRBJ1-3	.	TGTGCCAGCAGCTGGAAGGGGGAGGGAAACACCATATATTTT	CASSWKGEGNTIYF
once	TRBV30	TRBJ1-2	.	TGTGCCTGGACCGCCGGGCTAAGAAACACGGAGGGATATGGCTACACCTTC	CAWTAGLRNTEGYGYTF
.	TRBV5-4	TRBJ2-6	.	TGTGCCAGCAGCTCGGTAACAGGGGGGGGATCTGGGGCCAACGTCCTGACTTTC	CASSSVTGGGSGANVLTF
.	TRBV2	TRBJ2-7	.	TGTGCCAGCAGTGAAGGCGAGGGGCCCTACGAGCAGTACTTC	CASSEGEGPYEQYF
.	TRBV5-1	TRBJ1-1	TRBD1	TGCGCCAGCAGCTCTGGTTTTCTGGCGGGACAGATGAACACTGAAGCTTTCTTT	CASSSGFLAGQMNTEAFF
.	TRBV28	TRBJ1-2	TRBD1	TGTGCCAGCAGTTTTGTCGGACAGGGATATTCCTATGGCTACACCTTC	CASSFVGQGYSYGYTF
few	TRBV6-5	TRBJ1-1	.	TGTGCCAGCAGTTACAACACCCCTAGGTACACTGAAGCTTTCTTT	CASSYNTPRYTEAFF
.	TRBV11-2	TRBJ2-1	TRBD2	TGTGCCAGCAGCGGGCTAGCGGGGGGATACAATGAGCAGTTCTTC	CASSGLAGGYNEQFF
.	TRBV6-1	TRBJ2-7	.	TGTGCCAGCAGTGAAGCGCGGGACAGCCACTACGAGCAGTACTTC	CASSEARDSHYEQYF
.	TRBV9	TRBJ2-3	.	TGTGCCAGCAGCGTAGTTAGCACAGATACGCAGTATTTT	CASSVVSTDTQYF
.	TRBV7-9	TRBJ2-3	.	TGTGCCAGCAGCGTCCAGAGGTCGCAGTATTTT	CASSVQRSQYF
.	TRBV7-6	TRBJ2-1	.	TGTGCCAGCAGCTTAGTCCTCGGTGAGCAGTTCTTC	CASSLVLGEQFF
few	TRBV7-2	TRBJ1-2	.	TGTGCCAGCAGCTTAGGGGTGGCAAGCTATGGCTACACCTTC	CASSLGVASYGYTF
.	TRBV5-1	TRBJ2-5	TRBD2	TGCGCCAGCAGCTCCTTCGGACTAGCGGGGTTGGAGACCCAGTACTTC	CASSSFGLAGLETQYF
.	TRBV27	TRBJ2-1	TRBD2	TGTGCCAGCAGTTTATCCGTAGGTGTTAGCGGGCCTGGGTATGAGCAGTTCTTC	CASSLSVGVSGPGYEQFF
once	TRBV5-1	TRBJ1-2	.	TGCGCCAGCAGCTTGGCTCACAGAACTTATGGCTACACCTTC	CASSLAHRTYGYTF
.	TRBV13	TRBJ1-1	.	TGTGCCAGCAGCTTAGAAGGATCTATGAACACTGAAGCTTTCTTT	CASSLEGSMNTEAFF
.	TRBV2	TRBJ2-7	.	TGTGCCAGCAGTGCCCCTAGCCTTACAGGTTACGAGCAGTACTTC	CASSAPSLTGYEQYF
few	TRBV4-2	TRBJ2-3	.	TGTGCCAGCACGGCAATAGGTGTCACAGGTACGCAGTATTTT	CASTAIGVTGTQYF
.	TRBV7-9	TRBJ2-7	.	TGTGCCAGCAGCTTAGAGTGGGAGCAGTACTTC	CASSLEWEQYF
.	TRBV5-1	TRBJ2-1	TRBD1	TGCGCCAGCAGCCCCCTAGGCGAGGGGACAGGCTACAATGAGCAGTTCTTC	CASSPLGEGTGYNEQFF
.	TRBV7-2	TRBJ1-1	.	TGTGCCAGCAGCTTAGATGGGGAATCAGCTTTCTTT	CASSLDGESAFF